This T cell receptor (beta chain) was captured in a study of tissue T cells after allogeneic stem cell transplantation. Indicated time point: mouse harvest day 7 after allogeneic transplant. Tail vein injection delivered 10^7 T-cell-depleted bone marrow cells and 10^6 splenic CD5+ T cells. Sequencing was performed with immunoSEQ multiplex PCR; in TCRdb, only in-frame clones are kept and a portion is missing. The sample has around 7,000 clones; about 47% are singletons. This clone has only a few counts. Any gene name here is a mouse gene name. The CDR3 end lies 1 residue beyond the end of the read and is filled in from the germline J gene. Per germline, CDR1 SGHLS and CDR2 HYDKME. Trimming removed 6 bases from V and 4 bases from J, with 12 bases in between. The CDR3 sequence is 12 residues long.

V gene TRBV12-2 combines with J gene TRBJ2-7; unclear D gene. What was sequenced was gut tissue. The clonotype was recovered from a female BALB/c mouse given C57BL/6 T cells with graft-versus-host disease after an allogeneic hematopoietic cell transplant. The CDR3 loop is CASLPQIYEQYF. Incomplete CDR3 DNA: TGTGCCAGCCTCCCGCAGATTTATGAACAGTAC.